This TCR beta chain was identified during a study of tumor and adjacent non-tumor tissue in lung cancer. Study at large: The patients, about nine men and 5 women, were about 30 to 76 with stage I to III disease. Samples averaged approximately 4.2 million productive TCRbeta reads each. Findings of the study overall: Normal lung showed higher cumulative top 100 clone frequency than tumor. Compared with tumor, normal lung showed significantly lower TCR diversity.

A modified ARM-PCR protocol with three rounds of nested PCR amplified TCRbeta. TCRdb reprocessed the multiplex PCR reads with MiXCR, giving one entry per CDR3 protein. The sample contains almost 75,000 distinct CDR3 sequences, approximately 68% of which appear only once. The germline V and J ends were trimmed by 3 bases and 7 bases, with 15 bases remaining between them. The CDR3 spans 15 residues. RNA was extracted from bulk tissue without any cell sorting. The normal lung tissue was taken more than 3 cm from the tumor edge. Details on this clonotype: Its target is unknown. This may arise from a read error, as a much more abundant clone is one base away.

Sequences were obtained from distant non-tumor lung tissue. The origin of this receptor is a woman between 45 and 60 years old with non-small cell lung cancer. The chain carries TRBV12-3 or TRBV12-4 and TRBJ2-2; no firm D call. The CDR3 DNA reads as TGTGCCAGCAGTTTGGAAAGAATGGGTAGCGGGGAGCTGTTTTTT. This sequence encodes CASSLERMGSGELFF.